The 27 T cell receptor beta chains given below trace back to one sample, sequenced in a study of technical replicates of blood from several donors. The assay was immunoSEQ multiplex PCR, and TCRdb's table has in-frame clones only and misses some. Here the sample spans fewer than 85,000 clones, approximately 94% being singletons. Sequenced input: T cells isolated from PBMCs. The receptors originated from a human donor in good health.

V is TRBV4-2 and J is TRBJ2-6, with D tentatively TRBD1 (5 bases). CDR1 and CDR2 (germline): LGHNA, YNFKEQ. The CDR3 runs 16 residues. With 3 bases removed from V and 4 bases from J, the gap between germline ends came to 13 bases. DNA for the CDR3: TGTGCCAGCAGCCAGGGCGAAGGGGCCGGGGCCAACGTCCTGACTTTC. Protein: CASSQGEGAGANVLTF.

The chain is built from TRBV10-1 and TRBJ1-1, with TRBD1 matching 7 bases. The germline V gene encodes CDR1 WNHNN and CDR2 SYGVQD (reference sequence). This CDR3 has 13 residues. Losses at the gene ends were 5 bases for V and 5 bases for J; bases not matched to a gene: 5. CDR3 sequence: CASSPNRGTEAFF. The CDR3 DNA reads as TGCGCCAGCAGTCCCAACAGGGGAACTGAAGCTTTCTTT.

The chain has TRBV27 and TRBJ2-2, with D unresolved. Germline values: CDR1 MNHEY, CDR2 SMNVEV (reference sequence). The CDR3 spans 15 residues. V lost 2 bases, J lost 6 bases, and 13 bases lay in between. The CDR3: CASSLAHENSGELFF. DNA for the CDR3: TGTGCCAGCAGTTTAGCCCACGAGAATTCCGGGGAGCTGTTTTTT.

The CDR3 sequence is CASSPLGGRNSYGYTF. The CDR3 DNA reads as TGTGCCAGCAGCCCCTTGGGAGGGAGAAACAGCTATGGCTACACCTTC. This chain connects TRBV7-8 to TRBJ1-2; D remains unclear. The germline gives CDR1 SGHVS, CDR2 FQNEAQ. This CDR3 has 16 residues. The ends were cut back, 5 bases at V and 4 bases at J, with 20 bases in the middle.

This clone appeared a single time. This rearrangement joins TRBV19 to TRBJ2-5, with D possibly being TRBD1 (5 bases). The CDR3 runs 15 residues. V was cut by 2 bases and J by 1 base, with 11 bases left in between. Germline CDR1 LNHDA, CDR2 SQIVND (reference sequence). The CDR3 loop is CASSIQGKGQETQYF. The CDR3 DNA follows: TGTGCCAGTAGTATACAGGGCAAGGGCCAAGAGACCCAGTACTTC.

This clone appeared once. The CDR3 bases are TGTGCCAGCAGTTTAGAACAGGGTTTCGAGCAGTACTTC. It translates to CASSLEQGFEQYF. The chain joins TRBV28 to TRBJ2-7; a possible D gene is TRBD1 (6 bases). Germline CDR1 reads MDHEN; CDR2 reads SYDVKM. This CDR3 is built from 13 residues. The V end was cut by 2 bases, the J end by 6 bases, with 11 bases between. Full variable domain (remainder filled in from reference TRBV28 and TRBJ2-7): DVKVTQSSRYLVKRTGEKVFLECVQDMDHENMFWYRQDPGLGLRLIYFSYDVKMKEKGDIPEGYSVSREKKERFSLILESASTNQTSMYLCASSLEQGFEQYFGPGTRLTVT.

The chain employs TRBV2 and TRBJ1-2, with D tentatively TRBD1 (5 bases). This CDR3 has 13 residues. Looked up from germline, CDR1 is SNHLY and CDR2 is FYNNEI. Trimming cost V 7 bases and J 6 bases, with 15 bases left between them. CDR3 in amino acids: CASNPPAGHGYTF. The CDR3 bases are TGTGCCAGCAACCCTCCGGCAGGGCATGGCTACACCTTC. The entire variable domain, with the rest obtained from reference TRBV2 and TRBJ1-2, is as follows: EPEVTQTPSHQVTQMGQEVILRCVPISNHLYFYWYRQILGQKVEFLVSFYNNEISEKSEIFDDQFSVERPDGSNFTLKIRSTKLEDSAMYFCASNPPAGHGYTFGSGTRLTVV.

The rearrangement uses TRBV13 and TRBJ2-7, with 7 nucleotides matching TRBD2. The V gene end was trimmed by 4 bases and the J gene end by 2 bases; junction bases not matched to a gene: 11. The CDR3 is 16 amino acids. The germline CDR1 and CDR2 sequences are PRHDT and FYEKMQ (reference sequence). DNA of the CDR3: TGTGCCAGCAGCTCCGGTCCCAGCGGGGTTACCTACGAGCAGTACTTC. This sequence encodes CASSSGPSGVTYEQYF.

This clone was recorded once. The chain recombines TRBV7-2 with TRBJ2-3; 9 bases match TRBD2. The trim removed 4 bases at V and 8 bases at J, leaving 7 bases unmatched. From germline, CDR1 is SGHTA and CDR2 FQGNSA. This CDR3 has 14 residues. The CDR3 here is CASSWDSGSFTQYF. In DNA, the CDR3 is TGTGCCAGCAGCTGGGATAGCGGGAGTTTTACGCAGTATTTT. Full variable domain (remainder filled in from reference TRBV7-2 and TRBJ2-3): GAGVSQSPSNKVTEKGKDVELRCDPISGHTALYWYRQSLGQGLEFLIYFQGNSAPDKSGLPSDRFSAERTGGSVSTLTIQRTQQEDSAVYLCASSWDSGSFTQYFGPGTRLTVL.

The V gene is TRBV11-3, the J gene TRBJ1-5; no clear D gene. Germline assignment: CDR1 SGHNT and CDR2 YENEEA. CDR3 size: 13 residues. The V gene lost 3 bases and the J gene lost 5 bases, with 8 bases spanning the gap. CDR3 bases: TGTGCCAGCAGCTTGGGAGGGTATCAGCCCCAGCATTTT. As protein: CASSLGGYQPQHF. Full variable domain (rest looked up from reference TRBV11-3 and TRBJ1-5): EAGVVQSPRYKIIEKKQPVAFWCNPISGHNTLYWYLQNLGQGPELLIRYENEEAVDDSQLPKDRFSAERLKGVDSTLKIQPAELGDSAVYLCASSLGGYQPQHFGDGTRLSIL.

The chain recombines TRBV6-1 with TRBJ2-7, with D possibly matching TRBD1 (6 bases). The CDR3 has 15 residues. Between the trimmed V and J ends, which lost 5 bases and 2 bases, there was a span of 16 bases. Germline CDR1 is MNHNS and CDR2 is SASEGT. The CDR3 sequence is CASSPRGTSTYEQYF. For the CDR3, the DNA is TGTGCCAGCAGTCCTAGGGGGACCTCAACCTACGAGCAGTACTTC.

This clone has only a few counts. J is TRBJ1-1 and V is TRBV25-1, with D maybe TRBD1 (6 bases). With 4 bases removed from V and 4 bases from J, the gap between germline ends came to 10 bases. Germline V CDR1 and CDR2: MGHDK, SYGVNS. The CDR3 has 13 residues. CDR3 in amino acids: CASSGTGFTEAFF. The DNA of the CDR3 is TGTGCCAGCAGTGGCACAGGGTTCACTGAAGCTTTCTTT.

This sequence joins TRBV4-3 and TRBJ1-5, with D unclear. V shed 4 bases and J shed 9 bases, with 13 bases lying between them. Germline loops: CDR1 LGHNA, CDR2 YSLEER. CDR3 length equals 13 residues. CDR3 region: CASSPLGVRPQHF. DNA for the CDR3: TGCGCCAGCAGCCCCTTGGGAGTGCGGCCCCAGCATTTT.

The rearrangement joins TRBV9 to TRBJ1-2; TRBD1 matches at 8 bases. This CDR3 has 14 amino acids. Germline assignment: CDR1 SGDLS and CDR2 YYNGEE. After removal of 4 bases from V and 6 bases from J, the junction contained 8 bases not matched to a gene. CDR3 nucleotides: TGTGCCAGCAGCCCAGACAGGGGAGCAAATGGCTACACCTTC. Amino acid sequence: CASSPDRGANGYTF.

This clone came up once. The rearrangement uses TRBV28 and TRBJ2-7; 14 nucleotides align to TRBD2. The CDR3 contains 16 residues. Germline CDR1 reads MDHEN; CDR2 reads SYDVKM. V was pared by 4 bases and J by 0 bases, with 2 bases of the junction left unmatched. The CDR3 region has the DNA TGTGCCAGCAGTTACGGGACTAGCGGGAGCTCCTACGAGCAGTACTTC. Amino acids: CASSYGTSGSSYEQYF.

This sequence joins TRBV4-2 and TRBJ2-1, with a possible D match to TRBD2 (5 bases). Germline loops: CDR1 LGHNA, CDR2 YNFKEQ. The V and J ends lost 1 base and 5 bases respectively, with 9 bases between them. There are 14 residues in the CDR3. The CDR3 is CASSQVEGDNEQFF. CDR3 nucleotide sequence: TGTGCCAGCAGCCAAGTTGAGGGAGACAATGAGCAGTTCTTC.

The rearrangement uses TRBV19 and TRBJ2-7; TRBD1 matches 11 bases. The length of the CDR3 is 13 residues. Germline CDR1 and CDR2: LNHDA and SQIVND (reference sequence). The ends lost 4 bases at V and 9 bases at J; junction bases unmatched: 5. The CDR3 here is CASSTGQGAVQYF. CDR3 coding DNA: TGTGCCAGTAGTACAGGACAGGGGGCGGTGCAGTACTTC.

The V gene is TRBV28, the J gene TRBJ1-2; D is undetermined. V shed 5 bases and J shed 4 bases, with 8 bases lying between them. Germline CDR1 MDHEN, CDR2 SYDVKM. The CDR3 loop spans 12 amino acids. CDR3 amino acids: CASSTIAYGYTF. Here the CDR3 DNA reads TGTGCCAGCAGTACGATAGCCTATGGCTACACCTTC.

The rearrangement links TRBV2 to TRBJ1-2; D is undetermined. The CDR3 covers 12 residues. V was pared by 3 bases and J by 6 bases, with 8 bases between. Germline CDR1 SNHLY, CDR2 FYNNEI. The CDR3 here is CASSEGPDGYTF. As DNA, the CDR3 is TGTGCCAGCAGTGAGGGCCCCGATGGCTACACCTTC.

About this clone: One end of the junction fails to match germline, which may point to a read error. This chain connects TRBV7-2 to TRBJ2-1; D not resolved. Germline-derived CDR1 and CDR2 are SGHTA and FQGNSA. The CDR3 covers 15 residues. As DNA, the CDR3 is TGTGCCAGCAGCTCGAACTCCAACTCCTATAATGAGCAGTTCTTC. It specifies CASSSNSNSYNEQFF.

This chain joins TRBV4-2 and TRBJ1-1; the D gene is possibly TRBD1 (6 bases). This CDR3 has 17 amino acids. Germline V lookup: CDR1 LGHNA, CDR2 YNFKEQ. V dropped 0 bases and J dropped 4 bases, with 18 bases sitting between them. The CDR3: CASSQDGEDRWSTEAFF. CDR3 coding DNA: TGTGCCAGCAGCCAAGATGGTGAGGACAGATGGTCCACTGAAGCTTTCTTT.

The rearrangement links TRBV19 to TRBJ1-2; 7 bases fit TRBD1. J lost 8 bases, V lost 4 bases, and 4 bases had no gene match. The CDR3 is made up of 12 amino acids. The germline CDR1 and CDR2 sequences are LNHDA and SQIVND (reference sequence). The CDR3 coding sequence is TGTGCCAGTAGTACCCAGACAGGGGGCTACACCTTC. It is translated as CASSTQTGGYTF.

This chain links TRBV10-2 with TRBJ1-2; 8 bases map to TRBD1. Looked up from germline, CDR1 is WSHSY and CDR2 is SAAADI. The CDR3 spans 13 residues. With 6 bases clipped from V and 2 bases from J, the junction kept 2 bases outside the gene matches. The CDR3 loop reads CASSSGGNYGYTF. The CDR3 bases are TGCGCCAGCAGCTCAGGGGGCAACTATGGCTACACCTTC.

This chain joins TRBV14 and TRBJ1-2; D is perhaps TRBD1 (6 bases). Germline values: CDR1 SGHDN, CDR2 FVKESK. V was pared by 2 bases and J by 3 bases, with 10 bases between. This CDR3 spans 14 amino acids. CDR3 nucleotide sequence: TGTGCCAGCAGCCAACAAGGGGGGGACTATGGCTACACCTTC. This translates into CASSQQGGDYGYTF.

The gene calls are TRBV9 and TRBJ2-1; D remains ambiguous. Trimming shortened V by 5 bases and J by 8 bases, and 14 bases separated the two germline ends. This CDR3 has 13 amino acids. Germline V gene data show CDR1 as SGDLS and CDR2 as YYNGEE. CDR3 sequence reads: CASSSHSADEQFF. The CDR3 region has the DNA TGTGCCAGCAGTTCCCACAGTGCCGATGAGCAGTTCTTC.

The chain has TRBV6-6 and TRBJ2-3; 8 bases align to TRBD2. The CDR3 runs 16 residues. The trim removed 3 bases at V and 5 bases at J, leaving 10 bases unmatched. Germline assignment: CDR1 MNHNY and CDR2 SVGAGI (reference sequence). In DNA, the CDR3 is TGTGCCAGCAGTTATTGGAGCGGGAGTGGTGGAGATACGCAGTATTTT. Translation: CASSYWSGSGGDTQYF.

V is TRBV7-3 and J is TRBJ2-7; D is unresolved. Germline V gives CDR1 SGHTA, CDR2 FQGTGA. The CDR3 is 16 residues long. Deletions cut 1 base from V and 2 bases from J, with 15 bases between. CDR3 loop: CASSLSPQSSAYEQYF. CDR3 sequence (DNA): TGTGCCAGCAGCTTAAGTCCACAGTCTTCTGCCTACGAGCAGTACTTC. Drawing the rest from reference TRBV7-3 and TRBJ2-7, the complete variable domain is GAGVSQTPSNKVTEKGKYVELRCDPISGHTALYWYRQSLGQGPEFLIYFQGTGAADDSGLPNDRFFAVRPEGSVSTLKIQRTERGDSAVYLCASSLSPQSSAYEQYFGPGTRLTVT.